One T cell receptor beta chain is described in this entry. The table came from immunoSEQ multiplex PCR; TCRdb's copy has only in-frame clones and leaves some out. This sample has about 12,000 clones, with roughly 95% found just once. This entry comes from a study of technical replicates of blood from a handful of donors. The material sequenced was PBMCs. The receptor was isolated from a human donor in good health.

CDR3 protein: CASSMTVTNEKLFF. CDR3 nucleotide sequence: TGTGCCAGCAGTATGACAGTAACTAATGAAAAACTGTTTTTT. The J gene is TRBJ1-4, the V gene TRBV6-1, with a weak D call TRBD1 (5 bases). The CDR3 length is 14 residues. V shed 5 bases and J shed 1 base, with 8 bases lying between them. Looked up from germline, CDR1 is MNHNS and CDR2 is SASEGT.